These T cell receptor beta chains were read from a single sample in a study of blood T cell repertoires in COVID-19. The protocol was immunoSEQ multiplex PCR, while the TCRdb copy is restricted to in-frame clones and leaves out a portion. The data show about 170,000 clones, roughly 78% seen once. The sample consisted of PBMCs or T cells enriched from blood (not recorded which). Receptors were obtained from a woman in her seventies in a cohort exposed to, infected with or recovered from COVID-19 (not recorded which). Both conserved end residues are part of each CDR3. A D gene is named only where the DNA matches it firmly. The size of a clone is reported for some rows only, either as once, few or many, or as a class for expanded clones.

D gene: -; clone size: once; J gene: TRBJ2-1; V gene: TRBV20-1; CDR3 length: 11; CDR3 DNA: TGCAGTGCCCTACCTTACAATGAGCAGTTCTTC; CDR3 protein: CSALPYNEQFF
D gene: -; clone size: -; J gene: TRBJ2-5; V gene: TRBV11-2; CDR3 length: 13; CDR3 DNA: TGTGCCAGCAGCCAGGCCATCCAAGAGACCCAGTACTTC; CDR3 protein: CASSQAIQETQYF
D gene: -; clone size: -; J gene: TRBJ2-3; V gene: TRBV6-5; CDR3 length: 12; CDR3 DNA: TGTGCCAGCGCCGGGGGCACAGATACGCAGTATTTT; CDR3 protein: CASAGGTDTQYF
D gene: TRBD2; clone size: once; J gene: TRBJ2-1; V gene: TRBV18; CDR3 length: 15; CDR3 DNA: TGTGCCAGCTCACCACTCGGACTAGCTAACCATGAGCAGTTCTTC; CDR3 protein: CASSPLGLANHEQFF
D gene: TRBD2; clone size: few; J gene: TRBJ2-7; V gene: TRBV5-1; CDR3 length: 14; CDR3 DNA: TGCGCCAGCAGCTTCGGGACTAGCGGCTACGAGCAGTACTTC; CDR3 protein: CASSFGTSGYEQYF
D gene: TRBD1; clone size: -; J gene: TRBJ1-5; V gene: TRBV6-6; CDR3 length: 21; CDR3 DNA: TGTGCCAGCAGTCCGAGCCTACAGGGGGTCATCCTACAATATAGCAATCAGCCCCAGCATTTT; CDR3 protein: CASSPSLQGVILQYSNQPQHF
D gene: TRBD2; clone size: -; J gene: TRBJ2-5; V gene: TRBV24-1; CDR3 length: 15; CDR3 DNA: TGTGCCACCAGTGAAGCGGGAGGGATCCAAGAGACCCAGTACTTC; CDR3 protein: CATSEAGGIQETQYF
D gene: -; clone size: -; J gene: TRBJ2-4; V gene: TRBV9; CDR3 length: 13; CDR3 DNA: TGTGCCAGCAGCGTAGGAGGAAAAAACATTCAGTACTTC; CDR3 protein: CASSVGGKNIQYF
D gene: TRBD1; clone size: -; J gene: TRBJ1-5; V gene: TRBV2; CDR3 length: 15; CDR3 DNA: TGTGCCAGCAGTGAGAGGGACAGGGCTGGGCAGCCCCAGCATTTT; CDR3 protein: CASSERDRAGQPQHF
D gene: TRBD2; clone size: -; J gene: TRBJ2-7; V gene: TRBV7-9; CDR3 length: 15; CDR3 DNA: TGTGCCAGCAGCTTAGGCCGGGACTACTCCTACGAGCAGTACTTC; CDR3 protein: CASSLGRDYSYEQYF
D gene: -; clone size: -; J gene: TRBJ1-1; V gene: TRBV6-1; CDR3 length: 13; CDR3 DNA: TGTGCCAGCAGTGAAACCCGGGACACTGAAGCTTTCTTT; CDR3 protein: CASSETRDTEAFF
D gene: -; clone size: -; J gene: TRBJ2-7; V gene: TRBV5-1; CDR3 length: 15; CDR3 DNA: TGCGCCAGCAGCTTGGATGGAAGAACCGGGTACGAGCAGTACTTC; CDR3 protein: CASSLDGRTGYEQYF
D gene: -; clone size: few; J gene: TRBJ1-1; V gene: TRBV11-2; CDR3 length: 15; CDR3 DNA: TGTGCCAGCAGCCTTGAATTCGCCGGGGAGAGCCCAACTTTCTTT; CDR3 protein: CASSLEFAGESPTFF
D gene: -; clone size: -; J gene: TRBJ1-5; V gene: TRBV12-3/TRBV12-4; CDR3 length: 12; CDR3 DNA: TGTGCCAGCAGTGTTACTATATCGGCCCAGCATTTT; CDR3 protein: CASSVTISAQHF
D gene: -; clone size: once; J gene: TRBJ2-1; V gene: TRBV28; CDR3 length: 15; CDR3 DNA: TGTGCCAGCACCGCCCAGGGTTCAACCTACAATGAGCAGTTCTTC; CDR3 protein: CASTAQGSTYNEQFF
D gene: -; clone size: -; J gene: TRBJ2-1; V gene: TRBV30; CDR3 length: 14; CDR3 DNA: TGTGCCTGGAGTGGGGACTGGCTCGACAATGAGCAGTTCTTC; CDR3 protein: CAWSGDWLDNEQFF
D gene: -; clone size: -; J gene: TRBJ2-1; V gene: TRBV2; CDR3 length: 15; CDR3 DNA: TGTGCCAGCAGTGACCGTCAGGGCTCCTACAATGAGCAGTTCTTC; CDR3 protein: CASSDRQGSYNEQFF
D gene: TRBD1; clone size: few; J gene: TRBJ1-2; V gene: TRBV7-9; CDR3 length: 16; CDR3 DNA: TGTGCCAGCAGCGAAGCCGGGACAGGGGCTAACTATGGCTACACCTTC; CDR3 protein: CASSEAGTGANYGYTF
D gene: TRBD1; clone size: -; J gene: TRBJ1-6; V gene: TRBV28; CDR3 length: 15; CDR3 DNA: TGTGCCAGCAGACCCTCGACAGGGAAGTATTCACCCCTCCACTTT; CDR3 protein: CASRPSTGKYSPLHF
D gene: -; clone size: -; J gene: TRBJ2-1; V gene: TRBV7-2; CDR3 length: 15; CDR3 DNA: TGTGCCAGCAGCTTTCGGTCCGGAGGGTTAAGGGAGCAGTTCTTC; CDR3 protein: CASSFRSGGLREQFF
D gene: TRBD1; clone size: -; J gene: TRBJ1-2; V gene: TRBV5-1; CDR3 length: 14; CDR3 DNA: TGCGCCAGCAGCTTTGACAGGGGGCAGAATGGCTACACCTTC; CDR3 protein: CASSFDRGQNGYTF
D gene: TRBD1; clone size: -; J gene: TRBJ2-7; V gene: TRBV6-2/TRBV6-3; CDR3 length: 14; CDR3 DNA: TGTGCCAGCAGCCGGGACAGGAGTACCTACGAGCAGTACTTC; CDR3 protein: CASSRDRSTYEQYF
D gene: -; clone size: -; J gene: TRBJ2-7; V gene: TRBV28; CDR3 length: 11; CDR3 DNA: TGTGCCAGCAGTGGAGTTTACGAGCAGTACTTC; CDR3 protein: CASSGVYEQYF
D gene: -; clone size: -; J gene: TRBJ2-3; V gene: TRBV7-6; CDR3 length: 16; CDR3 DNA: TGTGCCAGCAGCCCCGGTAGCGGTGCGAGCGGAGATACGCAGTATTTT; CDR3 protein: CASSPGSGASGDTQYF
D gene: TRBD2; clone size: few; J gene: TRBJ2-7; V gene: TRBV4-2; CDR3 length: 16; CDR3 DNA: TGTGCCAGCAGCCAACTACTAGCGAGTCGCTCCTACGAGCAGTACTTC; CDR3 protein: CASSQLLASRSYEQYF
D gene: -; clone size: -; J gene: TRBJ2-1; V gene: TRBV11-2; CDR3 length: 13; CDR3 DNA: TGTGCCAGCAGCTTTGGGCGGGACAATGAGCAGTTCTTC; CDR3 protein: CASSFGRDNEQFF
D gene: -; clone size: -; J gene: TRBJ2-3; V gene: TRBV29-1; CDR3 length: 12; CDR3 DNA: TGCAGCGTTGACCCCCTAGCCGATACGCAGTATTTT; CDR3 protein: CSVDPLADTQYF